One and the same sample provided the 16 T cell receptor beta chains below, sequenced in a study of blood T cell repertoires in COVID-19. Repertoires were generated with immunoSEQ multiplex PCR, while TCRdb's copy carries only in-frame clones and drops some. The sample has 150,000 or so clones, roughly two thirds seen once. The sequenced sample was peripheral blood. These receptors were obtained from a woman in her 70s with acute or convalescent COVID-19.

This clone has a single count. The V gene is TRBV7-2, the J gene TRBJ2-7, with D unclear. The V end lost 1 base, the J end lost 2 bases, and 18 bases lay between the germline ends. Per the germline V gene, CDR1 is SGHTA and CDR2 is FQGNSA. The CDR3 spans 17 residues. CDR3 amino acids: CASSLVSGSRPPYEQYF. For the CDR3, the DNA is TGTGCCAGCAGCTTAGTCTCGGGTAGCAGACCGCCCTACGAGCAGTACTTC.

This chain connects TRBV4-3 to TRBJ1-1; D is perhaps TRBD1 (5 bases). The length of the CDR3 is 15 residues. The germline CDR1 and CDR2 sequences are LGHNA and YSLEER. V lost 0 bases, J lost 5 bases, and 13 bases lay in between. The CDR3 region is CASSQDPQGVTEAFF. The CDR3 DNA is TGCGCCAGCAGCCAAGATCCGCAAGGGGTGACTGAAGCTTTCTTT.

For this clone: This same CDR3 is encoded by further DNA sequences in the sample. The chain carries TRBV7-2 and TRBJ1-5; D gene ambiguous. CDR1 SGHTA and CDR2 FQGNSA come from the germline V gene. V lost 1 base and J lost 4, with 8 bases in between. The CDR3 has 14 residues. The CDR3 sequence: CASSLGQRNQPQHF. Written as DNA, the CDR3 is TGTGCCAGCAGCTTAGGTCAGAGGAATCAGCCCCAGCATTTT.

The V call is TRBV5-4, the J call TRBJ2-5; 8 bases fit TRBD2. CDR1 is SGHNT, CDR2 YYREEE, per germline (reference sequence). The CDR3 covers 13 residues. J gave up 4 bases and V 3 bases, and 2 bases lay outside the gene matches. DNA of the CDR3: TGTGCCAGCAGCTCAGCGGGGGTAGAGACCCAGTACTTC. It yields the protein CASSSAGVETQYF.

This sequence joins TRBV7-9 and TRBJ2-7; unclear D gene. With 1 base removed from V and 7 bases from J, the gap between germline ends came to 14 bases. The CDR3 loop spans 14 amino acids. Germline values: CDR1 SEHNR, CDR2 FQNEAQ (reference sequence). The CDR3 is CASSLGTVTPEQYF. The CDR3 DNA sequence: TGTGCCAGCAGCTTAGGTACAGTAACCCCGGAGCAGTACTTC.

V gene TRBV7-6 combines with J gene TRBJ2-6, with 9 bases aligning to TRBD2. The CDR3 length is 17 residues. Trimming cost V 3 bases and J 2 bases; bases outside gene matches: 5. Germline lookup yields CDR1 SGHVS and CDR2 FNYEAQ. CDR3 protein: CASSFNSGGPGANVLTF. In DNA form, the CDR3 reads TGTGCCAGCAGCTTCAACAGCGGGGGGCCTGGGGCCAACGTCCTGACTTTC.

The chain employs TRBV7-6 and TRBJ1-6; TRBD1 matches at 10 bases. This CDR3 contains 15 residues. With V trimmed by 5 bases and J by 7 bases, 5 bases remained unmatched. In germline, CDR1 is SGHVS, CDR2 FNYEAQ. CDR3 sequence (DNA): TGTGCCAGCAGCCCCGGGACAGGGGCGAATTCACCCCTCCACTTT. Protein product: CASSPGTGANSPLHF.

This clone was observed at least ten times. CDR3 region: CASSYGPGGANTEAFF. The CDR3, as DNA: TGTGCCAGCAGCTACGGACCAGGAGGAGCGAACACTGAAGCTTTCTTT. J is TRBJ1-1 and V is TRBV5-4; D remains ambiguous. CDR1 and CDR2 (germline): SGHNT, YYREEE (reference sequence). With 3 bases removed from V and 1 base from J, the gap between germline ends came to 16 bases. This CDR3 has 16 amino acids.

The gene calls are TRBV11-3 and TRBJ2-5; TRBD2 aligns across 13 bases. This CDR3 is built from 14 residues. V trimming: 8 bases; J trimming: 0 bases; junction bases outside the gene matches: 0. From germline, CDR1 is SGHNT and CDR2 YENEEA. In DNA, the CDR3 is TGTGCCAGCGGGACTAGCGGGAACCAAGAGACCCAGTACTTC. Encoded protein: CASGTSGNQETQYF.

This clone was detected only a few times. The V gene is TRBV7-9, the J gene TRBJ2-7; 8 bases are shared with TRBD1. The CDR3 loop spans 13 amino acids. The V and J ends lost 4 bases and 4 bases, in that order; junction bases with no gene match: 3. Germline CDR1 SEHNR, CDR2 FQNEAQ (reference sequence). This CDR3 is CASSSTGDYEQYF. As DNA, the CDR3 is TGTGCCAGCAGCTCGACAGGGGATTACGAGCAGTACTTC.

This clone was seen only once. The chain has TRBV6-5 and TRBJ1-1; maybe TRBD1 (5 bases). CDR3 size: 13 residues. Germline V gene data show CDR1 as MNHEY and CDR2 as SVGAGI. V was pared by 8 bases and J by 2 bases, with 12 bases between. Written as DNA, the CDR3 is TGTGCCAGCTCGGGGGGACGAAACACTGAAGCTTTCTTT. Translation: CASSGGRNTEAFF.

The CDR3 region is CASSLYRGYEQYF. The CDR3 coding sequence is TGTGCCAGCAGCTTATACAGGGGATACGAGCAGTACTTC. The chain joins TRBV11-2 to TRBJ2-7, with 7 bases identical to TRBD1. The CDR3 is made up of 13 amino acids. CDR1 is SGHAT and CDR2 is FQNNGV in the germline V gene. Germline trimming cut 2 bases from V and 4 bases from J; bases unmatched to any gene: 2.

This clone was observed a handful of times. V and J are TRBV19 and TRBJ1-1; D is ambiguous. Germline V gives CDR1 LNHDA, CDR2 SQIVND (reference sequence). V was clipped by 7 bases and J by 2 bases, with 14 bases between them. The CDR3 has 14 amino acids. In DNA form, the CDR3 reads TGTGCCAGTACCGATGACGGGTACAACACTGAAGCTTTCTTT. This codes for CASTDDGYNTEAFF. Supplemented by reference TRBV19 and TRBJ1-1, the full variable domain reads DGGITQSPKYLFRKEGQNVTLSCEQNLNHDAMYWYRQDPGQGLRLIYYSQIVNDFQKGDIAEGYSVSREKKESFPLTVTSAQKNPTAFYLCASTDDGYNTEAFFGQGTRLTVV.

V is TRBV9 and J is TRBJ2-1; 12 bases match TRBD2. Trimming took 3 bases from V and 7 from J; bases not matched to a gene: 8. The CDR3 has 16 residues. Germline assignment: CDR1 SGDLS and CDR2 YYNGEE. CDR3 DNA sequence: TGTGCCAGCAGCGAAACACTAGCGGGGGGTATTAATGAGCAGTTCTTC. It encodes CASSETLAGGINEQFF.

This clone was recorded only once. The chain carries TRBV19 and TRBJ1-1, with D hard to call. The CDR3 runs 14 residues. The V end lost 1 base, the J end lost 2 bases, and 8 bases lay between the germline ends. Per the germline V gene, CDR1 is LNHDA and CDR2 is SQIVND (reference sequence). CDR3 in DNA: TGTGCCAGTAGTATAGTGGAGGGAAACACTGAAGCTTTCTTT. Protein product: CASSIVEGNTEAFF.

This clone was recorded only once. The CDR3 nucleotides read TGTGCCACCAGCGATCACTGGGGCGACACTGAAGCTTTCTTT. It specifies CATSDHWGDTEAFF. The chain recombines TRBV15 with TRBJ1-1; D may be TRBD1 (5 bases). The V gene's germline CDR1 is LNHNV and CDR2 YYDKDF (reference sequence). Trimming stripped 5 bases from V and 3 bases from J, with 13 bases between. The CDR3 sequence is 14 residues long.